The sequence of this T cell receptor beta chain was determined in a study of cytomegalovirus exposure and HLA in healthy donors. Trimming shortened V by 3 bases and J by 3 bases, and 14 bases separated the two germline ends. Germline CDR1 is LGHNT and CDR2 is FRNRAP. CDR3 size: 15 residues. Healthy people donating bone marrow made up the donors. The study ran its PCR with 60 Vbeta and 13 Jbeta primers. Authors' data handling: Later reanalysis found 75 million to 95 million unique TCR beta chains, about 11 million of them shared. Method: immunoSEQ multiplex PCR; TCRdb's copy keeps in-frame clones and lacks some. V, J and clone size were drawn from that table, and D and trimming were deduced from the DNA. The sample contains roughly 130,000 clones, around 81% of which appear only once. This clone was detected only once.

This TCR derives from a man between 18 and 29 years old in good health and CMV-seronegative. The sequenced sample was PBMCs. The chain uses TRBV12-5 and TRBJ1-1; TRBD1 might be the D (6 bases). CDR3 amino acids: CASGLGSGAHTEAFF. As DNA, the CDR3 is TGTGCTAGTGGTTTAGGTTCAGGGGCCCACACTGAAGCTTTCTTT.